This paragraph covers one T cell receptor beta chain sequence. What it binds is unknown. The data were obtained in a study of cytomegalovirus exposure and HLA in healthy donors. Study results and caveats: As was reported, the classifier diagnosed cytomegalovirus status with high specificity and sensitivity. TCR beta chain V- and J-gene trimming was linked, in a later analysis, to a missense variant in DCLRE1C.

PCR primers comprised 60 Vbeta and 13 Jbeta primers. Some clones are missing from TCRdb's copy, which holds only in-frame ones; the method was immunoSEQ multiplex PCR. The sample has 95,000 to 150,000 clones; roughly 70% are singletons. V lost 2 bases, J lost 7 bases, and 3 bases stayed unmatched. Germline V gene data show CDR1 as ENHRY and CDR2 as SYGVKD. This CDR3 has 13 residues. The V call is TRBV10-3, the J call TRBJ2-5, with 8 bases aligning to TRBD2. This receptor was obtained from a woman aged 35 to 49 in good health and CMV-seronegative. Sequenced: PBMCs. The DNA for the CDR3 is TGTGCCATCAGTGAGGTGGGACTAGGGACCCAGTACTTC. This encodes CAISEVGLGTQYF.